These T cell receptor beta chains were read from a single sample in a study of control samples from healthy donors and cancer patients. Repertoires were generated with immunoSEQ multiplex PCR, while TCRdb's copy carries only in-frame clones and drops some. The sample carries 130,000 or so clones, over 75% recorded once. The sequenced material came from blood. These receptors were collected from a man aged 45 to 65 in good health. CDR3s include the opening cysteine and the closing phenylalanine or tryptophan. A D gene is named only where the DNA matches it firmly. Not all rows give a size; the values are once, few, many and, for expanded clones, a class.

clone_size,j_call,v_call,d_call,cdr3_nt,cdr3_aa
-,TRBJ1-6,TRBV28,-,TGTGCCAGCACCCACAAGGGGGAGGGCTCCTATAATTCACCCCTCCACTTT,CASTHKGEGSYNSPLHF
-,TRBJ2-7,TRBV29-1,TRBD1,TGCAGCGTCCGGGACAGGGATACCCACGAGCAGTACTTC,CSVRDRDTHEQYF
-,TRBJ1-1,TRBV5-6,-,TGTGCCAGCAGCTTGGAGACAACCCCCCTAGCTGAAGCTTTCTTT,CASSLETTPLAEAFF
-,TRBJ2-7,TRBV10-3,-,TGTGCCATCAGGGAAGCCGGGAGCTACGAGCAGTACTTC,CAIREAGSYEQYF
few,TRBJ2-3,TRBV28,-,TGTGCCAGCAGTTCGCACGGACTTCAAGATACGCAGTATTTT,CASSSHGLQDTQYF
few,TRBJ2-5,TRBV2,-,TGTGCCAGCAGTGAGAGGCAAGAAGAGGTGACCCAGTACTTC,CASSERQEEVTQYF
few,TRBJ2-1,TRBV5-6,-,TGTGCCAGCAGCCCACACTCCTACAATGAGCAGTTCTTC,CASSPHSYNEQFF
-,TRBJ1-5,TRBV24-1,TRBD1,TGTGCCACCAGCAAGACAGGGAACGGACAGCCCCAGCATTTT,CATSKTGNGQPQHF
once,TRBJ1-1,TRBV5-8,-,TGTGCCAGCAGCCAGGCCGGGACGAGGGGCACTGAAGCTTTCTTT,CASSQAGTRGTEAFF
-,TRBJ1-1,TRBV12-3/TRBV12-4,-,TGTGCCAGCAGTTTAATGGGGGCGCATATAGCTTTCTTT,CASSLMGAHIAFF
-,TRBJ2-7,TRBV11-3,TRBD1,TGTGCCGTAACCGACCGGGACAGGAGTTACGAGCAGTACTTC,CAVTDRDRSYEQYF
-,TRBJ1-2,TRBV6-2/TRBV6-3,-,TGTGCCAGCAGGCCTGAGGGCAGGGGTTTAGGATACTTCTATGGCTACACCTTC,CASRPEGRGLGYFYGYTF
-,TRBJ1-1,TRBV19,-,TGTGCCAGTAGTCTTTCCAGGGGAGGAACTGAAGCTTTCTTT,CASSLSRGGTEAFF
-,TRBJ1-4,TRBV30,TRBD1,TGTGCCTACTCAGGGGGCTTAGCTAATGAAAAACTGTTTTTT,CAYSGGLANEKLFF
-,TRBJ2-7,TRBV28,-,TGTGCCAGCAGTTTCGCGGGGTCCGACGAGCAGTACTTC,CASSFAGSDEQYF
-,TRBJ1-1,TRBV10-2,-,TGCGCCAGCAGTCCTCCCTTAAACACTGAAGCTTTCTTT,CASSPPLNTEAFF
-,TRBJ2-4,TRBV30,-,TGTGCCTGGAGTCGCCCAGGTAACATTCAGTACTTC,CAWSRPGNIQYF
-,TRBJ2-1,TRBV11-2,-,TGTGCCAGCAGCTTAGGGAGGAATGAGCAGTTCTTC,CASSLGRNEQFF
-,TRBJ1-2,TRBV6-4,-,TGTGCCAGCAGTGCTTTCCTCAGTCCCAACTATGGCTACACCTTC,CASSAFLSPNYGYTF
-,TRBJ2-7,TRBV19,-,TGTGCCAGTAGTATCTCGCCAGGGACCTACGAGCAGTACTTC,CASSISPGTYEQYF